This is a list of T cell receptor beta chains from one sample in a study of CD8+ T cells in alopecia areata. The assay was immunoSEQ multiplex PCR, and TCRdb's table has in-frame clones only and misses some. The sample includes under 250,000 clones, about 57% of them seen just once. Source: CD4+ T cells sorted from blood, taken at week 4, from a patient treated with tofacitinib. Source of these receptors: a human donor with alopecia areata. The CDR3 runs from the conserved cysteine through the conserved F or W. The D gene is left open where the match is weak. The listing skips clone size in some rows; elsewhere it reads once, few, many or a size class.

d_call,v_call,clone_size,j_call,cdr3_aa,cdr3_nt
TRBD1,TRBV9,NA,TRBJ2-2,CASSGTGETGELFF,TGTGCCAGCAGCGGGACAGGGGAAACCGGGGAGCTGTTTTTT
NA,TRBV30,NA,TRBJ2-2,CAWSVGAGQLTGELFF,TGTGCCTGGAGTGTGGGTGCCGGGCAGCTCACCGGGGAGCTGTTTTTT
NA,TRBV29-1,NA,TRBJ1-4,CSGSRGFNEKLFF,TGCAGTGGTAGCAGGGGTTTTAATGAAAAACTGTTTTTT
NA,TRBV10-3,NA,TRBJ2-7,CAISRGDEQYF,TGTGCCATCAGCAGAGGGGACGAGCAGTACTTC
NA,TRBV20-1,few,TRBJ1-1,CSVSQGTEAFF,TGCAGTGTTTCTCAGGGCACTGAAGCTTTCTTT
TRBD1,TRBV29-1,NA,TRBJ1-1,CSVGTGGGTEAFF,TGCAGCGTCGGGACAGGGGGAGGCACTGAAGCTTTCTTT
NA,TRBV11-2,few,TRBJ2-7,CASSLGRPYEQYF,TGTGCCAGCAGCTTAGGCAGGCCCTACGAGCAGTACTTC
NA,TRBV29-1,few,TRBJ2-7,CSVEDPRASYEQYF,TGCAGCGTTGAAGATCCCCGGGCTTCCTACGAGCAGTACTTC
TRBD1,TRBV6-5,NA,TRBJ2-7,CAVAPGQSSYEQYF,TGTGCTGTGGCCCCGGGACAGTCCTCCTACGAGCAGTACTTC
NA,TRBV2,NA,TRBJ2-6,CASSDTVSSGANVLTF,TGTGCCAGCAGTGACACTGTAAGCTCTGGGGCCAACGTCCTGACTTTC
NA,TRBV4-1,once,TRBJ1-2,CASSQDRAYGYTF,TGCGCCAGCAGCCAAGATCGTGCGTATGGCTACACCTTC
NA,TRBV6-1,NA,TRBJ2-1,CASSRDFGGDEQFF,TGTGCCAGCAGTCGGGACTTTGGTGGCGATGAGCAGTTCTTC
NA,TRBV29-1,few,TRBJ1-1,CTGRGAGNTEAFF,TGCACCGGGCGGGGGGCAGGGAACACTGAAGCTTTCTTT
NA,TRBV2,NA,TRBJ1-1,CASIRLNTEAFF,TGTGCCAGCATACGGCTGAACACTGAAGCTTTCTTT
NA,TRBV7-2,NA,TRBJ1-5,CASSEDGYQPQHF,TGTGCCAGCAGCGAGGACGGCTATCAGCCCCAGCATTTT
TRBD1,TRBV29-1,few,TRBJ2-3,CSVDGQGADTQYF,TGCAGCGTTGATGGACAGGGGGCAGATACGCAGTATTTT
NA,TRBV6-5,NA,TRBJ2-2,CASSYRTGELFF,TGTGCCAGCAGTTACCGCACCGGGGAGCTGTTTTTT
NA,TRBV30,NA,TRBJ1-2,CAWSPGSSYGYTF,TGTGCCTGGAGTCCGGGGTCCTCCTATGGCTACACCTTC
NA,TRBV9,NA,TRBJ2-2,CASSVAPDFTGELFF,TGTGCCAGCAGCGTGGCCCCAGACTTCACCGGGGAGCTGTTTTTT
NA,TRBV4-3,NA,TRBJ1-1,CASSQEGGRMNTEAFF,TGCGCCAGCAGCCAAGAGGGGGGAAGGATGAACACTGAAGCTTTCTTT
TRBD1,TRBV4-3,NA,TRBJ1-2,CASSHSGTATYGYTF,TGCGCCAGCAGCCACTCCGGGACAGCGACGTATGGCTACACCTTC
NA,TRBV7-2,NA,TRBJ1-2,CASSLVFRGYTF,TGTGCCAGCAGCTTAGTATTTCGGGGCTACACCTTC
TRBD1,TRBV29-1,NA,TRBJ2-7,CSARDRSYEQYF,TGCAGCGCCCGGGACAGGTCCTACGAGCAGTACTTC
TRBD2,TRBV15,NA,TRBJ2-7,CATSSGRDSHF,TGTGCCACTAGTAGCGGGCGGGACTCACACTTC
NA,TRBV13,many,TRBJ1-6,CASSLNNSPLHF,TGTGCCAGCAGCTTGAATAATTCACCCCTCCACTTT
NA,TRBV7-2,NA,TRBJ1-1,CASSLSTGPDLAFF,TGTGCCAGCAGCTTAAGCACAGGCCCCGATTTAGCTTTCTTT
TRBD1,TRBV19,NA,TRBJ2-5,CASSIRKGQLDLQETQYF,TGTGCCAGTAGTATCCGAAAGGGACAGCTCGACCTCCAAGAGACCCAGTACTTC
NA,TRBV4-1,NA,TRBJ2-1,CASSVAGTVDNEQFF,TGCGCCAGCAGCGTCGCCGGGACCGTCGACAATGAGCAGTTCTTC
NA,TRBV25-1,once,TRBJ1-2,CASSESGSYTF,TGTGCCAGCAGTGAATCTGGAAGCTACACCTTC
NA,TRBV6-1,NA,TRBJ2-7,CASKRSGDRAYEQYF,TGTGCCAGCAAACGGTCGGGAGACAGAGCCTACGAGCAGTACTTC
NA,TRBV29-1,NA,TRBJ2-5,CSVAPIFRETQYF,TGCAGCGTTGCCCCAATCTTTAGGGAGACCCAGTACTTC
NA,TRBV29-1,NA,TRBJ1-1,CSPGPAKAFF,TGCAGCCCGGGGCCTGCCAAAGCTTTCTTT
NA,TRBV6-6,NA,TRBJ2-1,CASSPRGGHEQFF,TGTGCCAGCAGTCCCCGTGGGGGCCATGAGCAGTTCTTC
NA,TRBV2,few,TRBJ2-3,CASTVDTDTQYF,TGTGCCAGCACCGTTGACACAGATACGCAGTATTTT
NA,TRBV5-6,NA,TRBJ2-5,CASSPPGGHGETQYF,TGTGCCAGCAGCCCGCCAGGGGGGCATGGGGAGACCCAGTACTTC
TRBD1,TRBV30,NA,TRBJ2-3,CAWTPGQGGRTDTQYF,TGTGCCTGGACCCCGGGACAGGGCGGTCGCACAGATACGCAGTATTTT
NA,TRBV5-6,few,TRBJ1-6,CASSSPDYDSPLHF,TGTGCCAGCAGCTCACCGGACTATGATTCACCCCTCCACTTT
NA,TRBV4-3,NA,TRBJ2-3,CASSQEGRRDTQYF,TGCGCCAGCAGCCAAGAGGGACGTCGAGATACGCAGTATTTT
TRBD1,TRBV7-3,once,TRBJ2-7,CASSWAGTGSSYEQYF,TGTGCCAGCAGCTGGGCCGGGACAGGGAGCTCCTACGAGCAGTACTTC
NA,TRBV30,NA,TRBJ1-2,CAWSNAGRLGGYTF,TGTGCCTGGAGTAATGCCGGACGCTTGGGGGGCTACACCTTC
TRBD1,TRBV27,few,TRBJ2-1,CASSLSGQGVYNEQFF,TGTGCCAGCAGTTTGTCGGGACAGGGGGTTTACAATGAGCAGTTCTTC
TRBD1,TRBV2,NA,TRBJ2-7,CARSGTGSSYEQYF,TGTGCCAGATCCGGGACAGGAAGCTCCTACGAGCAGTACTTC
NA,TRBV28,NA,TRBJ2-7,CASSLSRSEQYF,TGTGCCAGCAGTTTAAGCAGGAGCGAGCAGTACTTC
NA,TRBV30,NA,TRBJ1-5,CAWSVRGNSNQPQHF,TGTGCCTGGAGTGTTCGGGGGAATAGCAATCAGCCCCAGCATTTT
TRBD1,TRBV14,NA,TRBJ2-5,CASSQDRQGHVQETQYF,TGTGCCAGCAGCCAGGACAGACAGGGCCACGTCCAAGAGACCCAGTACTTC
NA,TRBV29-1,NA,TRBJ1-1,CSGVVGSTEAFF,TGCAGCGGTGTCGTGGGTTCCACTGAAGCTTTCTTT
NA,TRBV7-9,NA,TRBJ1-2,CASRWSATHGYTF,TGTGCCAGTCGGTGGAGCGCGACACATGGCTACACCTTC
NA,TRBV29-1,NA,TRBJ2-7,CSGLSASYEQYF,TGCAGCGGCCTATCCGCCTCCTACGAGCAGTACTTC
NA,TRBV5-1,NA,TRBJ2-3,CASSPGPSTDTQYF,TGCGCCAGCAGCCCGGGACCGAGCACAGATACGCAGTATTTT